These 8 T cell receptor beta chains were all obtained from the same sample, sequenced in a study of cytomegalovirus exposure and HLA in healthy donors. A multiplex PCR was run with 60 Vbeta primers and 13 Jbeta primers. Assay: immunoSEQ multiplex PCR; the TCRdb copy retains only in-frame clones and omits some. In the table there are some 150,000 clones, 77% of which are singletons. Sequenced: PBMCs. These receptors were taken from a male donor in good health and CMV-seronegative.

The rearrangement links TRBV6-6 to TRBJ2-7; maybe TRBD1 (5 bases). From germline, CDR1 is MNHNY and CDR2 SVGAGI (reference sequence). The CDR3 is 11 amino acids. V lost 6 bases to trimming and J lost 2 bases, with 5 bases between them. CDR3 amino acids: CASRDTYEQYF. The CDR3 nucleotides are TGTGCCAGCAGGGACACCTACGAGCAGTACTTC.

This chain links TRBV7-9 with TRBJ2-7, with 12 bases that match TRBD1. The CDR3 length is 15 residues. Germline CDR1 is SEHNR and CDR2 is FQNEAQ (reference sequence). V was clipped by 4 bases and J by 6 bases; unmatched bases: 7. As DNA, the CDR3 is TGTGCCAGCAGCTCCGGGACAGGGGGCTATGGCGAGCAGTACTTC. Translation: CASSSGTGGYGEQYF.

V and J are TRBV5-1 and TRBJ2-6; TRBD1 might be the D (6 bases). The CDR3 runs to 14 residues. The germline V and J ends were trimmed by 7 bases and 1 base, with 9 bases remaining between them. Germline V gives CDR1 SGHRS, CDR2 YFSETQ. The CDR3 region has the DNA TGCGCCAGCGCAGGGGTATCTGGGGCCAACGTCCTGACTTTC. It is translated as CASAGVSGANVLTF.

The table lists this clone with a count of one. V and J are TRBV11-3 and TRBJ2-2, with 7 positions matching TRBD1. J gave up 6 bases and V 5 bases, and 12 bases lay outside the gene matches. Looked up from germline, CDR1 is SGHNT and CDR2 is YENEEA. The CDR3 runs 16 residues. DNA for the CDR3: TGTGCCAGCAGCCGAGGGGGCGTAGGGTTTGCCGGGGAGCTGTTTTTT. This sequence encodes CASSRGGVGFAGELFF.

The table lists this clone with a count of one. The V call is TRBV5-1, the J call TRBJ1-2, with 7 nucleotides matching TRBD1. The V and J ends lost 2 bases and 5 bases, in that order; junction bases with no gene match: 6. Germline CDR1 and CDR2: SGHRS and YFSETQ. The length of the CDR3 is 14 residues. The CDR3 here is CASSFEPGQYGYTF. CDR3 DNA sequence: TGCGCCAGCAGCTTCGAGCCGGGACAGTATGGCTACACCTTC.

The chain is built from TRBV5-5 and TRBJ1-2; D uncertain. The CDR3 spans 14 residues. Germline loops: CDR1 SGHKS, CDR2 YYEKEE (reference sequence). V lost 0 bases and J 1 base, leaving 7 bases between the germline ends. The DNA of the CDR3 is TGTGCCAGCAGCTTGGGGCAGGATAACTATGGCTACACCTTC. Translating gives CASSLGQDNYGYTF.

The DNA of the CDR3 is TGTGCCAGCAGTTTCCTCGGACAGGGGGATGATGAGCAGTTCTTC. Translating gives CASSFLGQGDDEQFF. This chain joins TRBV27 and TRBJ2-1, with 10 bases fitting TRBD1. This CDR3 spans 15 amino acids. Germline CDR1 MNHEY, CDR2 SMNVEV (reference sequence). The J segment lost 8 bases and the V segment lost 3 bases, leaving 7 bases of the junction unmatched.

This clone was seen only a few times. The chain uses TRBV6-1 and TRBJ2-7; 7 bases line up with TRBD1. Looked up from germline, CDR1 is MNHNS and CDR2 is SASEGT. The trim removed 4 bases at V and 3 bases at J, leaving 9 bases unmatched. The CDR3 loop spans 15 amino acids. Here the CDR3 reads CASSAGPQGLYEQYF. CDR3 coding DNA: TGTGCCAGCAGTGCCGGTCCACAGGGGCTCTACGAGCAGTACTTC.